This T cell receptor beta chain was identified during a study of cytomegalovirus exposure and HLA in healthy donors. Study outcomes and limitations: Available immune exposure information was restricted to CMV serostatus only. The presence/absence work took it that sequencing depth was about the same across donors.

Healthy bone marrow donors formed the donor group. Each donor was nominally healthy when sampled (though unrecorded immune exposures were likely). About this clone itself: Its antigen is undetermined.

The CDR3 sequence is 14 residues long. In germline, CDR1 is SGHVS, CDR2 FQNEAQ. Trimming removed 7 bases from V and 2 bases from J, with 14 bases in between. The PCR used 60 Vbeta and 13 Jbeta primers. Produced via immunoSEQ multiplex PCR; TCRdb's table is partial and in-frame only. The sample lists roughly 140,000 clones, 55% to 70% occurring once. The TCR originated in a woman between 55 and 75 years old in good health and CMV-seropositive. The chain uses TRBV7-8 and TRBJ1-2; tentative D call: TRBD1 (6 bases). Material: PBMCs. The CDR3 nucleotides are TGTGCCAGCACCCCCAGGGGCCGGAACTATGGCTACACCTTC. It is translated as CASTPRGRNYGYTF.